The sequence of this T cell receptor (beta chain) was determined in a study of blood T cell repertoires in COVID-19. Looking at the study overall: Researchers got acute and convalescent COVID-19 samples from the United States, Italy and Spain. T cells, B-cell-depleted T cells, or PBMCs provided the cDNA or gDNA that served as material.

In the original processing: Amplification from reference gene primers served as the basis for estimated nucleated cell counts. The assay was immunoSEQ multiplex PCR, and TCRdb's table has in-frame clones only and misses some. Clone size and the V and J calls come from that table; the DNA yielded D and trimming. The sample includes about 180,000 clones, 65% to 90% seen only once; the top ten take over 1.5%. The CDR3 loop spans 13 amino acids. The ends were cut back, 0 bases at V and 1 base at J, with 4 bases in the middle. CDR1 is SGHNT and CDR2 is YYREEE in the germline V gene (reference sequence). The chain joins TRBV5-4 to TRBJ1-1; D unclear. The sequencing sample was made of peripheral blood. The source of this sequence is a human donor in a cohort sampled during active COVID-19. DNA for the CDR3: TGTGCCAGCAGCTTGGAAGCGAACACTGAAGCTTTCTTT. It is translated as CASSLEANTEAFF.